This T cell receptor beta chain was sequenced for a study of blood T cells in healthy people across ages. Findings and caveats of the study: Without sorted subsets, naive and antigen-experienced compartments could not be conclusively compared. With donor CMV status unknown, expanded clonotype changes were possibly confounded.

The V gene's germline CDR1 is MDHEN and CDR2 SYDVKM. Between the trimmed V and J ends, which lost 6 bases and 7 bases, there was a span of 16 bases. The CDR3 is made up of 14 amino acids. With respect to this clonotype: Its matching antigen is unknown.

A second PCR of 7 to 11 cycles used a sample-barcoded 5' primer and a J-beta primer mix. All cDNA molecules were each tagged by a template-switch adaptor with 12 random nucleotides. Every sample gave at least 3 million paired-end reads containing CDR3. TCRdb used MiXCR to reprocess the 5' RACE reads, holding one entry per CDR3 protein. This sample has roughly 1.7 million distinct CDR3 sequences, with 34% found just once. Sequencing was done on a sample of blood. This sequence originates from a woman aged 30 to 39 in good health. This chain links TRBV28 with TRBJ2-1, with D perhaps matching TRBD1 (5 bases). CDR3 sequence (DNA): TGTGCCAGCAGCTCCCCAGGGTTAGGGAATGAGCAGTTCTTC. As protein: CASSSPGLGNEQFF.